Listed here are 10 T cell receptor beta chains from one sample, sequenced in a study of blood T cells in healthy people across ages. It was with a sample-barcoded 5' primer and a J-beta primer mix that a second PCR of about 6 to 11 cycles was run. TCRdb re-analysed the 5' RACE reads in MiXCR, keeping a single row per CDR3 protein. The top ten hold under 20% of the sample, which has about 1 million distinct CDR3 sequences, more than 35% seen once. Input material: blood. The receptors here all came from a woman aged 60 to 75 in good health.

The chain uses TRBV12-3 or TRBV12-4 and TRBJ2-7, with 8 bases fitting TRBD1. CDR3 size: 16 residues. J gave up 2 bases and V 3 bases, and 9 bases lay outside the gene matches. The CDR3 loop is CASSLTGATLPYEQYF. The CDR3 DNA reads as TGTGCCAGCAGTTTGACAGGGGCCACTTTACCCTACGAGCAGTACTTC.

The table lists this clonotype with a few counts. CDR3 DNA: TGTGCCAGCAGTTTAAGCCTGGGGATAGCGGGAGGCAATGAGCAGTTCTTC. Translation: CASSLSLGIAGGNEQFF. V gene TRBV12-3 or TRBV12-4 combines with J gene TRBJ2-1, with 10 bases identical to TRBD2. Trimming removed 2 bases from V and 6 bases from J; junction bases left unmatched: 10. The CDR3 spans 17 residues.

In regard to this clonotype: An end of the junction differs from the germline gene, which may be a read error. V and J are TRBV4-1 and TRBJ2-3; D possibly corresponds to TRBD1 (6 bases). There are 16 residues in the CDR3. Germline assignment: CDR1 MGHRA and CDR2 YSYEKL. CDR3 amino acids: CASGQDAAGVPDTQYF. The CDR3, as DNA: TGCGCCAGCGGCCAAGATGCGGCAGGGGTTCCAGATACGCAGTATTTT.

This clonotype was detected many times. The chain uses TRBV11-2 and TRBJ2-1; maybe TRBD2 (5 bases). Germline V gene lookup returns CDR1 SGHAT and CDR2 FQNNGV. The CDR3 consists of 14 residues. V gave up 5 bases and J gave up 0 bases, with 8 bases separating them. The CDR3, as DNA: TGTGCCAGCAGCCGGGATAGCTCCTACAATGAGCAGTTCTTC. Amino acids: CASSRDSSYNEQFF.

The V and J genes are TRBV6-6 and TRBJ1-1, with D possibly matching TRBD1 (5 bases). With 6 bases removed from V and 7 bases from J, the gap between germline ends came to 24 bases. CDR1 and CDR2 (germline): MNHNY, SVGAGI (reference sequence). CDR3 length: 16 residues. The CDR3 coding sequence is TGTGCCAGCAGCTATACCCCAGGGTCCTCTAGGGTTGAAGCTTTCTTT. It codes for CASSYTPGSSRVEAFF.

The rearrangement joins TRBV24-1 to TRBJ2-1; TRBD2 matches 11 bases. V lost 3 bases to trimming and J lost 6 bases; unmatched junction nucleotides: 9. The CDR3 covers 17 residues. Germline V gene data show CDR1 as KGHDR and CDR2 as SFDVKD. CDR3 residues: CATSDAGLAGGVNEQFF. CDR3 DNA: TGTGCCACCAGTGATGCCGGACTAGCGGGTGGTGTCAATGAGCAGTTCTTC.

The chain is built from TRBV12-3 or TRBV12-4 and TRBJ2-3, with D uncertain. Trimming cost V 7 bases and J 3 bases, with 14 bases left between them. The CDR3 totals 14 residues. Written as DNA, the CDR3 is TGTGCCAGCATTTTTAGTGCGCGAACAGATACGCAGTATTTT. Translating gives CASIFSARTDTQYF.

The chain has TRBV11-2 and TRBJ2-1, with 7 positions matching TRBD1. CDR1 is SGHAT, CDR2 FQNNGV, per germline. Unmatched junction bases numbered 10, after V lost 7 bases and J lost 4 bases. The CDR3 has 15 residues. DNA for the CDR3: TGTGCCAGCATAGCACCGGGACAGAGATACAATGAGCAGTTCTTC. It specifies CASIAPGQRYNEQFF.

V is TRBV7-9 and J is TRBJ1-5; 8 nucleotides align to TRBD1. The CDR3 extends over 13 amino acids. The germline V gene has CDR1 SEHNR and CDR2 FQNEAQ (reference sequence). With 4 bases clipped from V and 5 bases from J, the junction kept 1 base outside the gene matches. The CDR3 DNA is TGTGCCAGCAGCTCGACAGGGGATCAGCCCCAGCATTTT. It encodes CASSSTGDQPQHF.

This clonotype was detected only a few times. The chain couples TRBV20-1 to TRBJ2-7; TRBD1 is a possible D gene (7 bases). CDR1 and CDR2 (germline): DFQATT, SNEGSKA (reference sequence). V lost 0 bases to trimming and J lost 1 base, with 13 bases between them. This CDR3 is 15 amino acids long. The CDR3 is CSARDGGTASYEQYF. Here the CDR3 DNA reads TGCAGTGCTAGAGATGGGGGGACAGCATCCTACGAGCAGTACTTC.